A single sample gave rise to the 18 T cell receptor beta chains below, sequenced in a study of T cells in localized non-small cell lung cancer. The table came from immunoSEQ multiplex PCR; TCRdb's copy has only in-frame clones and leaves some out. Of about 26,000 clones in the sample, approximately 78% are singletons; the top ten hold about 4%. The source was peripheral blood, collected before any cancer treatment. The receptors derive from a woman aged 40-69 years with stage I lung adenocarcinoma.

The CDR3: CASSATSGANVLTF. The CDR3, as DNA: TGTGCCAGCAGCGCAACCTCTGGGGCCAACGTCCTGACTTTC. The chain is built from TRBV9 and TRBJ2-6, with no clear D. With 3 bases removed from V and 0 bases from J, the gap between germline ends came to 4 bases. This CDR3 is built from 14 residues. Germline V gene lookup returns CDR1 SGDLS and CDR2 YYNGEE.

The genes are TRBV7-9 and TRBJ1-1, with D possibly matching TRBD1 (6 bases). This CDR3 is 16 amino acids long. Germline lookup yields CDR1 SEHNR and CDR2 FQNEAQ (reference sequence). Trimming took off 5 bases at V and 1 base at J, with 17 bases between the two ends. In DNA, the CDR3 is TGTGCCAGCAGCCCGCCGGGGGGGGCCCGGAACACTGAAGCTTTCTTT. Residues: CASSPPGGARNTEAFF.

CDR3 sequence: CASSIARVNTEAFF. The DNA for the CDR3 is TGTGCCAGTAGTATAGCCAGGGTGAACACTGAAGCTTTCTTT. J is TRBJ1-1 and V is TRBV19, with TRBD1 as a possible D gene (5 bases). CDR1 and CDR2 (germline): LNHDA, SQIVND (reference sequence). The CDR3 loop spans 14 amino acids. Between the trimmed V and J ends, which lost 1 base and 0 bases, there was a span of 6 bases.

The genes are TRBV11-3 and TRBJ2-1; D is unresolved. The V end lost 2 bases, the J end lost 10 bases, and 9 bases lay between the germline ends. Germline CDR1 is SGHNT and CDR2 is YENEEA. The CDR3 runs to 12 residues. The DNA for the CDR3 is TGTGCCAGCAGCTTAAATGCGGCCGAGCAGTTCTTC. Translation: CASSLNAAEQFF.

The gene calls are TRBV6-5 and TRBJ1-2; no firm D call. Germline CDR1 reads MNHEY; CDR2 reads SVGAGI. V was trimmed by 0 bases and J by 5 bases, leaving 10 bases between them. The CDR3 has 14 residues. CDR3: CASSYSGNAYGYTF. CDR3 DNA: TGTGCCAGCAGTTACTCGGGAAATGCTTATGGCTACACCTTC.

This clone has more than one count but fewer than ten. The V and J genes are TRBV2 and TRBJ2-2; 12 bases are shared with TRBD2. Germline V lookup: CDR1 SNHLY, CDR2 FYNNEI. The CDR3 is made up of 16 amino acids. V was pared by 4 bases and J by 4 bases, with 4 bases of the junction left unmatched. CDR3 protein: CASSGTSGGTTGELFF. The CDR3 DNA is TGTGCCAGCAGTGGTACTAGCGGGGGGACCACCGGGGAGCTGTTTTTT.

This clone was counted once. The chain recombines TRBV27 with TRBJ2-3; 8 bases map to TRBD2. Looked up from germline, CDR1 is MNHEY and CDR2 is SMNVEV (reference sequence). The CDR3 covers 15 residues. J was trimmed by 2 bases and V by 1 base; bases with no gene match: 2. The CDR3 here is CASSLWTSSTDTQYF. CDR3 in DNA: TGTGCCAGCAGTTTATGGACTAGCTCCACAGATACGCAGTATTTT.

This chain links TRBV7-2 with TRBJ2-3, with 7 bases aligning to TRBD1. The CDR3 is 15 residues long. V trimming: 5 bases; J trimming: 2 bases; junction bases outside the gene matches: 7. Germline V lookup: CDR1 SGHTA, CDR2 FQGNSA. CDR3 sequence (DNA): TGTGCCAGCAGCGAGACAGGGATAAACACAGATACGCAGTATTTT. This codes for CASSETGINTDTQYF.

Only one count was recorded for this clone. The rearrangement uses TRBV7-2 and TRBJ2-5; D unclear. The CDR3 is 14 residues long. In germline, CDR1 is SGHTA, CDR2 FQGNSA. V was shortened by 2 bases and J by 4 bases, with 11 bases between the two germline ends. The CDR3 reads CASSLSHTPETQYF. The CDR3 DNA is TGTGCCAGCAGCTTATCACACACCCCAGAGACCCAGTACTTC.

V usage is TRBV6-5 and J usage is TRBJ2-7, with TRBD1 identical over 8 bases. The V and J ends lost 4 bases and 2 bases, in that order; junction bases with no gene match: 7. In germline, CDR1 is MNHEY, CDR2 SVGAGI. The CDR3 loop spans 15 amino acids. For the CDR3, the DNA is TGTGCCAGCAGTTCAGGGGGCTCGATTCCCTACGAGCAGTACTTC. This gives the protein CASSSGGSIPYEQYF.

This clone was seen more than once but under ten times. The genes are TRBV2 and TRBJ2-1; no definite D call. CDR1 SNHLY and CDR2 FYNNEI come from the germline V gene. This CDR3 is built from 10 residues. The ends were cut back, 1 base at V and 9 bases at J, with 1 base in the middle. CDR3 sequence reads: CASSEGEQFF. CDR3 nucleotides: TGTGCCAGCAGTGAAGGTGAGCAGTTCTTC.

This clone is medium-sized. V gene TRBV5-1 combines with J gene TRBJ2-3; D gene unclear. The V gene's germline CDR1 is SGHRS and CDR2 YFSETQ. Trimming took off 5 bases at V and 5 bases at J, with 15 bases between the two ends. The CDR3 is 14 residues long. The CDR3 region is CASRPSALGDTQYF. The CDR3 DNA is TGCGCCAGCAGACCGTCGGCTCTGGGAGATACGCAGTATTTT.

The chain couples TRBV19 to TRBJ1-2; a possible D gene is TRBD1 (5 bases). The CDR3 length is 16 residues. Per the germline V gene, CDR1 is LNHDA and CDR2 is SQIVND (reference sequence). The V end lost 1 base, the J end lost 2 bases, and 14 bases lay between the germline ends. CDR3 protein: CASSIGLPTENYGYTF. The CDR3 nucleotides read TGTGCCAGTAGTATAGGCCTACCGACAGAGAACTATGGCTACACCTTC.

This chain joins TRBV11-2 and TRBJ2-1; no clear D. V was cut by 0 bases and J by 5 bases, with 11 bases left in between. Per the germline V gene, CDR1 is SGHAT and CDR2 is FQNNGV. This CDR3 spans 15 amino acids. The CDR3 protein is CASSLDPSHNNEQFF. In DNA form, the CDR3 reads TGTGCCAGCAGCTTAGATCCGAGCCATAACAATGAGCAGTTCTTC.

The chain carries TRBV7-6 and TRBJ2-3; TRBD1 aligns across 11 bases. V shed 5 bases and J 3 bases; nucleotides not matched to a gene: 4. The CDR3 runs 15 residues. The germline CDR1 and CDR2 sequences are SGHVS and FNYEAQ. The CDR3 protein is CASSPGTGGTDTQYF. The CDR3, as DNA: TGTGCCAGCAGCCCTGGGACAGGGGGGACAGATACGCAGTATTTT.

The rearrangement joins TRBV15 to TRBJ1-3; D remains unclear. CDR3 size: 15 residues. V shed 0 bases and J shed 2 bases, with 8 bases lying between them. The germline gives CDR1 LNHNV, CDR2 YYDKDF (reference sequence). CDR3 coding DNA: TGTGCCACCAGCAGAGATCCGGGGACTGGAAACACCATATATTTT. This translates into CATSRDPGTGNTIYF.

This clone was recorded only once. This chain connects TRBV7-2 to TRBJ2-3, with D perhaps TRBD2 (6 bases). Germline V lookup: CDR1 SGHTA, CDR2 FQGNSA. The CDR3 covers 15 residues. Trimming took off 3 bases at V and 2 bases at J, with 12 bases between the two ends. CDR3 protein: CASSFNGGSTDTQYF. The CDR3 DNA reads as TGTGCCAGCAGCTTTAACGGGGGATCCACAGATACGCAGTATTTT.

This clone was seen once. The V and J genes are TRBV7-8 and TRBJ1-5; D gene ambiguous. V gave up 5 bases and J gave up 7 bases, with 9 bases separating them. There are 12 residues in the CDR3. Germline V gene data show CDR1 as SGHVS and CDR2 as FQNEAQ. CDR3 nucleotide sequence: TGTGCCAGCAGCGACGGGGAACAGCCCCAGCATTTT. Amino acids: CASSDGEQPQHF.